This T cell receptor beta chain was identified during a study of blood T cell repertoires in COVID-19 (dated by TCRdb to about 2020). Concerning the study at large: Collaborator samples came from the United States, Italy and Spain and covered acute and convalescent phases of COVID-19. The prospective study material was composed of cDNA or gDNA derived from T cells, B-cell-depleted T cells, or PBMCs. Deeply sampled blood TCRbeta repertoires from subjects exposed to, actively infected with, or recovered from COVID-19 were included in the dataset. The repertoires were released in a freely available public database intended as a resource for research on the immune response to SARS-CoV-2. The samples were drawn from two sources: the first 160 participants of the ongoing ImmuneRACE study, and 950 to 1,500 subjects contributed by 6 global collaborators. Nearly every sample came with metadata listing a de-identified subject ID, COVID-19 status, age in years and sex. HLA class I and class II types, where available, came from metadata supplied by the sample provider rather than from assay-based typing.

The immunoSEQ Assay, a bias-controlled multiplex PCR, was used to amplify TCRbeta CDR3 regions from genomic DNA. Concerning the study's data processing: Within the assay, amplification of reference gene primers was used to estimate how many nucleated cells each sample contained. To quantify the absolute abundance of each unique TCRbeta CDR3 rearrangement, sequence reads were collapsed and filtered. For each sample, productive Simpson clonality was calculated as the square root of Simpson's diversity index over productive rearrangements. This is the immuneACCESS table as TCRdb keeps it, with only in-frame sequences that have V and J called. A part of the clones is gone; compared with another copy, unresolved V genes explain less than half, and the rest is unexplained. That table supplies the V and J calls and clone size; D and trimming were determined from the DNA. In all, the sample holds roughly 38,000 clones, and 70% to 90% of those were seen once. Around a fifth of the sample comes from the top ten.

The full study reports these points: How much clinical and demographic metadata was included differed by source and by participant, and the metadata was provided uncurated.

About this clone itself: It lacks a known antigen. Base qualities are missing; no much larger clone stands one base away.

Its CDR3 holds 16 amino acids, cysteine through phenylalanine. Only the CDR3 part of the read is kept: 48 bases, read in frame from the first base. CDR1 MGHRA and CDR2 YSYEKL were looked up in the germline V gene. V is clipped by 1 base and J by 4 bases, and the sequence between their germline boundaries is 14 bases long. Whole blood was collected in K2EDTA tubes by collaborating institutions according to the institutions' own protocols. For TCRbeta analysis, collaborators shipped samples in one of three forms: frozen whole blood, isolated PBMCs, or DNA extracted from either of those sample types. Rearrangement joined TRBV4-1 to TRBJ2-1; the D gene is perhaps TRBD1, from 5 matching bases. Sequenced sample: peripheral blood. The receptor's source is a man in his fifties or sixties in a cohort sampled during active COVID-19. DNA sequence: TGCGCCAGCAGCCAAGGGGGCCTCAAGGGTTACAATGAGCAGTTCTTC. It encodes CASSQGGLKGYNEQFF.